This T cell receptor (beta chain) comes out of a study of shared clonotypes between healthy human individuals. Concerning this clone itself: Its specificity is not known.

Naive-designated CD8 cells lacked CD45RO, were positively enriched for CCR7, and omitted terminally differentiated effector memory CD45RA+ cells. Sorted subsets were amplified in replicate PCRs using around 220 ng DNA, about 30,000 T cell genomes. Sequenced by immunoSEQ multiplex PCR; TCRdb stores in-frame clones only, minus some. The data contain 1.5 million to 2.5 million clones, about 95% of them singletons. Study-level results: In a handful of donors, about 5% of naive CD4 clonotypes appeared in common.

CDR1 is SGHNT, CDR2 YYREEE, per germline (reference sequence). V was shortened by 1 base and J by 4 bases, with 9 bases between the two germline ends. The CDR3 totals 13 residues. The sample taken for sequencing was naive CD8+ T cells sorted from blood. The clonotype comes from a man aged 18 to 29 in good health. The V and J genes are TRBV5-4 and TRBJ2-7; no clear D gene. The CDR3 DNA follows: TGTGCCAGCAGCTTGAACCAGATATACGAGCAGTACTTC. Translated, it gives CASSLNQIYEQYF.